These 23 T cell receptor beta chains were sequenced from one sample in a study of cytomegalovirus exposure and HLA in healthy donors. Sequencing was performed with immunoSEQ multiplex PCR; in TCRdb, only in-frame clones are kept and a portion is missing. Counted here are 60,000 to 80,000 clones, roughly 80% occurring once; the ten biggest clones make up under 3.5%. Material for sequencing was PBMCs. These receptors came from a young man in good health and CMV-seronegative.

In this sample, this clone turned up once. The chain employs TRBV28 and TRBJ1-5; a possible D gene is TRBD1 (6 bases). From germline, CDR1 is MDHEN and CDR2 SYDVKM. V was cut by 7 bases and J by 3 bases, with 16 bases left in between. The CDR3 is 15 amino acids. This chain's CDR3 is CASTLWAGDNQPQHF. CDR3 nucleotide sequence: TGTGCCAGCACCCTCTGGGCAGGGGACAATCAGCCCCAGCATTTT. Drawing the rest from reference TRBV28 and TRBJ1-5, the complete variable domain is DVKVTQSSRYLVKRTGEKVFLECVQDMDHENMFWYRQDPGLGLRLIYFSYDVKMKEKGDIPEGYSVSREKKERFSLILESASTNQTSMYLCASTLWAGDNQPQHFGDGTRLSIL.

The genes are TRBV6-1 and TRBJ1-2, with D possibly being TRBD1 (5 bases). V was trimmed by 2 bases and J by 3 bases, leaving 7 bases between them. This CDR3 region has 13 residues. Germline CDR1 and CDR2: MNHNS and SASEGT. CDR3 sequence: CASSEKGYYGYTF. DNA for the CDR3: TGTGCCAGCAGTGAAAAGGGGTACTATGGCTACACCTTC.

The V gene is TRBV19, the J gene TRBJ1-2; 8 bases are a match to TRBD1. Germline CDR1 reads LNHDA; CDR2 reads SQIVND (reference sequence). J was trimmed by 7 bases and V by 6 bases; bases with no gene match: 4. This CDR3 comprises 12 residues. As DNA, the CDR3 is TGTGCCAGTAGCCTGACAGGGGCTGGCTACACCTTC. Translation gives CASSLTGAGYTF.

This clone was observed a handful of times. The genes are TRBV7-9 and TRBJ2-7, with TRBD1 matching 8 bases. Germline lookup yields CDR1 SEHNR and CDR2 FQNEAQ (reference sequence). Trimming removed 4 bases from V and 5 bases from J; junction bases left unmatched: 4. This CDR3 contains 13 residues. The CDR3 loop reads CASSWGQDNEQYV. Written as DNA, the CDR3 is TGTGCCAGCAGCTGGGGACAGGACAACGAGCAGTACGTC.

The gene calls are TRBV28 and TRBJ2-7, with 9 bases matching TRBD1. CDR3 size: 14 residues. Germline-derived CDR1 and CDR2 are MDHEN and SYDVKM. J lost 6 bases, V lost 5 bases, and 8 bases had no gene match. CDR3 DNA: TGTGCCAGCAGTAGGTGGACAGGGGTGCGCGAGCAGTACGTC. Translated: CASSRWTGVREQYV.

The chain couples TRBV5-6 to TRBJ2-5; 10 nucleotides agree with TRBD2. Losses at the gene ends were 1 base for V and 5 bases for J; bases not matched to a gene: 5. The germline V gene encodes CDR1 SGHDT and CDR2 YYEEEE. CDR3 length: 15 amino acids. CDR3 protein: CASSLIASGGETQYF. The DNA for the CDR3 is TGTGCCAGCAGCTTGATAGCTAGCGGGGGTGAGACCCAGTACTTC.

In its sample, this clone was seen once. The chain combines TRBV7-9 with TRBJ2-7, with D possibly matching TRBD1 (5 bases). Germline V gives CDR1 SEHNR, CDR2 FQNEAQ (reference sequence). This CDR3 spans 14 amino acids. V shed 5 bases and J shed 3 bases, with 14 bases lying between them. The CDR3 region is CASSRDDSYYEQYF. The CDR3 DNA sequence: TGTGCCAGCAGCAGAGACGACAGCTACTACGAGCAGTACTTC.

The genes are TRBV13 and TRBJ2-1, with D perhaps matching TRBD2 (6 bases). V dropped 5 bases and J dropped 5 bases, with 25 bases sitting between them. The CDR3 is 18 amino acids. The germline CDR1 and CDR2 sequences are PRHDT and FYEKMQ (reference sequence). CDR3 in DNA: TGTGCCAGCAGCCAAGCGGGCCTGGTTGCGGGATGGGACAATGAGCAGTTCTTC. Its translation is CASSQAGLVAGWDNEQFF.

The chain combines TRBV4-3 with TRBJ2-1; 9 bases align to TRBD2. Trimming cost V 4 bases and J 8 bases; bases outside gene matches: 12. Germline CDR1 and CDR2: LGHNA and YSLEER. The CDR3 is made up of 16 amino acids. The CDR3 loop reads CASSRGAGGLGDEQFF. CDR3 bases: TGCGCCAGCAGCCGCGGGGCGGGGGGGCTGGGCGATGAGCAGTTCTTC.

J is TRBJ1-2 and V is TRBV28; 7 bases align to TRBD1. Unmatched junction bases numbered 8, after V lost 6 bases and J lost 10 bases. The CDR3 runs to 12 residues. Germline values: CDR1 MDHEN, CDR2 SYDVKM. In DNA, the CDR3 is TGTGCCAGCAGCGTACTCGGACAGGCCTACACCTTC. Translation: CASSVLGQAYTF.

The rearrangement joins TRBV2 to TRBJ2-2, with D maybe TRBD2 (7 bases). Germline V gene lookup returns CDR1 SNHLY and CDR2 FYNNEI. The CDR3 contains 14 residues. V shed 8 bases and J shed 5 bases, with 15 bases lying between them. The CDR3 sequence is CASLGGARTGELFF. CDR3 coding DNA: TGTGCCAGCCTGGGGGGGGCGAGAACCGGGGAGCTGTTTTTT.

The chain couples TRBV28 to TRBJ1-2; 7 bases line up with TRBD1. In germline, CDR1 is MDHEN, CDR2 SYDVKM. The CDR3 runs 15 residues. The V segment lost 5 bases and the J segment 5 bases; nucleotides outside the gene matches: 11. The CDR3 bases are TGTGCCAGCAGTCGAGGGGGCGCGACGCTATATGGCTACACCTTC. Its translation: CASSRGGATLYGYTF.

This clone was recorded once. The CDR3: CASSLGGAGYTF. The CDR3 DNA follows: TGTGCCAGCAGCTTAGGTGGGGCTGGCTACACCTTC. The V call is TRBV7-9, the J call TRBJ1-2; tentatively, D is TRBD1 (5 bases). With 1 base removed from V and 7 bases from J, the gap between germline ends came to 7 bases. The CDR3 totals 12 residues. Per the germline V gene, CDR1 is SEHNR and CDR2 is FQNEAQ (reference sequence).

The rearrangement uses TRBV5-1 and TRBJ2-3; 7 nucleotides match TRBD2. CDR3 size: 16 residues. Germline V gene data show CDR1 as SGHRS and CDR2 as YFSETQ. After removal of 4 bases from V and 0 bases from J, the junction contained 8 bases not matched to a gene. The CDR3 loop is CASSPGLAESTDTQYF. CDR3 DNA: TGCGCCAGCAGCCCGGGGCTAGCGGAAAGCACAGATACGCAGTATTTT.

This rearrangement joins TRBV6-5 to TRBJ2-7; 8 bases are a match to TRBD1. Germline V gene data show CDR1 as MNHEY and CDR2 as SVGAGI. Trimming cost V 6 bases and J 6 bases; bases outside gene matches: 4. CDR3 length: 12 amino acids. DNA for the CDR3: TGTGCCAGCAGGGACAGGGCGGGCGAGCAGTACTTC. Residues: CASRDRAGEQYF.

V gene TRBV19 combines with J gene TRBJ1-1; the match to TRBD1 covers 7 bases. The junction had 8 bases not matched to a gene; V was cut back by 0 bases and J by 1 base. The germline gives CDR1 LNHDA, CDR2 SQIVND (reference sequence). The CDR3 length is 17 residues. CDR3 DNA: TGTGCCAGTAGTATAGATCCCTGGACAGGCCCGAACACTGAAGCTTTCTTT. The encoded protein is CASSIDPWTGPNTEAFF.

The chain joins TRBV19 to TRBJ2-5, with 7 bases matching TRBD2. The germline V gene has CDR1 LNHDA and CDR2 SQIVND (reference sequence). The CDR3 has 14 residues. Germline trimming cut 3 bases from V and 5 bases from J; bases unmatched to any gene: 6. The CDR3 reads CASSIREAWETQYF. The CDR3 DNA reads TGTGCCAGTAGTATTCGGGAGGCTTGGGAGACCCAGTACTTC.

V usage is TRBV5-1 and J usage is TRBJ2-3, with D perhaps matching TRBD1 (6 bases). This CDR3 region has 14 residues. Germline V CDR1 and CDR2: SGHRS, YFSETQ. V gave up 0 bases and J gave up 5 bases, with 10 bases separating them. The CDR3 sequence: CASSLGWTEDTQYF. CDR3 sequence (DNA): TGCGCCAGCAGCTTGGGATGGACAGAAGATACGCAGTATTTT.

This clone was picked up one time. V usage is TRBV25-1 and J usage is TRBJ1-2; 10 nucleotides line up with TRBD1. CDR1 and CDR2 from the germline V gene are MGHDK and SYGVNS. The ends lost 1 base at V and 8 bases at J; junction bases unmatched: 7. CDR3 length: 15 amino acids. CDR3 amino acids: CASSEFRQGAEGYTF. The CDR3, as DNA: TGTGCCAGCAGTGAATTTCGACAGGGGGCTGAGGGCTACACCTTC.

This sequence joins TRBV5-1 and TRBJ2-3; possible D gene TRBD1, 5 bases. This CDR3 is built from 14 residues. Trimming stripped 0 bases from V and 2 bases from J, with 7 bases between. Germline assignment: CDR1 SGHRS and CDR2 YFSETQ. CDR3 sequence (DNA): TGCGCCAGCAGCTTGGGCAGGGTCACAGATACGCAGTATTTT. This codes for CASSLGRVTDTQYF.

The chain recombines TRBV4-2 with TRBJ2-1; D might be TRBD1 (7 bases). Looked up from germline, CDR1 is LGHNA and CDR2 is YNFKEQ. V was clipped by 0 bases and J by 8 bases, with 11 bases between them. The length of the CDR3 is 14 residues. DNA of the CDR3: TGTGCCAGCAGCCAAGACAGGGGGGTCGATGAGCAGTTCTTC. This sequence encodes CASSQDRGVDEQFF.

The V call is TRBV28, the J call TRBJ1-2, with D unresolved. The CDR3 runs 13 residues. CDR1 is MDHEN, CDR2 SYDVKM, per germline. V gave up 5 bases and J gave up 10 bases, with 17 bases separating them. The CDR3 protein is CASSSPSVVVYTF. DNA for the CDR3: TGTGCCAGCAGTAGCCCCTCGGTAGTCGTCTACACCTTC.

This chain uses TRBV28 with TRBJ1-2, with TRBD1 identical over 9 bases. CDR1 is MDHEN, CDR2 SYDVKM, per germline. The CDR3 is 14 amino acids. V lost 5 bases to trimming and J lost 4 bases; unmatched junction nucleotides: 5. CDR3 nucleotide sequence: TGTGCCAGCAGTCGGGACAGGGCTGGCTATGGCTACACCTTC. Translation: CASSRDRAGYGYTF.